The present T cell receptor (beta chain) was sequenced within a study of blood T cell dynamics during melanoma immunotherapy. Study in general: Patients with metastatic melanoma got pembrolizumab or nivolumab-ipilimumab as first-line care.

About this clone itself: The antigen is not known.

Repertoires were generated with immunoSEQ multiplex PCR, while TCRdb's copy carries only in-frame clones and drops some. The repertoire holds about 12,000 clones, with around 91% as singletons. Time point denoted: week 3, after first cycle of checkpoint inhibitor. Broader study findings: Among sorted CD8+ subsets, immune-effector cells had the highest clonality and cell-free DNA similarity. The study could not tell melanoma-specific clones from general immune activation.

Trimming stripped 7 bases from V and 5 bases from J, with 26 bases between. CDR3 length: 17 amino acids. Germline CDR1 is SNHLY and CDR2 is FYNNEI. This receptor was obtained from a human donor with melanoma. Here the sequenced sample was effector memory CD8+ T cells from blood, taken from a patient treated with checkpoint blockade. This chain links TRBV2 with TRBJ2-5, with D possibly TRBD1 on 6 matching bases. CDR3 loop: CASTDRRPGQIWETQYF. In DNA, the CDR3 is TGTGCCAGCACCGATAGAAGACCGGGACAAATTTGGGAGACCCAGTACTTC.